This T cell receptor beta chain was sequenced in a study of T cell responses to AZD1222 COVID-19 vaccine. Notes on the study in general: The donor group comprised mostly white British people and more females; the analysis possibly underestimated clonal diversity.

Method: immunoSEQ multiplex PCR; TCRdb's copy keeps in-frame clones and lacks some. The table shows more than 150,000 clones, with about 87% occurring only once. Details on this clone: Its antigen remains unknown.

Germline lookup yields CDR1 LNHDA and CDR2 SQIVND (reference sequence). Trimming cost V 10 bases and J 3 bases; bases outside gene matches: 2. The CDR3 runs to 11 residues. The chain couples TRBV19 to TRBJ2-7; 8 bases are a match to TRBD1. The sequencing used peripheral blood, collected on day 0 of AZD1222 vaccination. This sequence originates from an adult in good health. The CDR3 DNA sequence: TGTGCCACAGGGGGCGACTACGAGCAGTACTTC. Residues: CATGGDYEQYF.